This T cell receptor (beta chain) was sequenced in a study of blood T cell repertoires in COVID-19. Across the whole study: Sample material is recorded as cDNA or gDNA derived from T cells, B-cell-depleted T cells, or PBMCs.

The CDR3 is 14 amino acids. Per the germline V gene, CDR1 is GTSNPN and CDR2 is SVGIG (reference sequence). The germline V and J ends were trimmed by 1 base and 1 base, with 8 bases remaining between them. Original methodology: Estimation of nucleated cell counts was performed using reference gene primer amplification. Method: immunoSEQ multiplex PCR; TCRdb's copy keeps in-frame clones and lacks some. That table supplies the V and J calls and clone size; D and trimming were determined from the DNA. This table holds 200,000 to 300,000 clones, 75% to 85% found once. This TCR derives from a man in his forties who had recovered from COVID-19. This sequence joins TRBV30 and TRBJ1-5; unclear D gene. The sequenced material came from peripheral blood. DNA for the CDR3: TGTGCCTGGAGTGGGGAGATGAGCAATCAGCCCCAGCATTTT. It yields the protein CAWSGEMSNQPQHF.